This T cell receptor beta chain was profiled in a study of molecular identifiers for immune sequencing clone quantification. This CDR3 has 11 residues. Looked up from germline, CDR1 is ENHRY and CDR2 is SYGVKD. Trimming cost V 5 bases and J 9 bases, with 8 bases left between them. From the PCR reads, TCRdb called clonotypes with MiXCR, one entry per CDR3 protein. The sample consists of fewer than 25,000 distinct CDR3 sequences, about a fifth of them appearing once. V usage is TRBV10-3 and J usage is TRBJ2-4, with D perhaps TRBD2 (5 bases). Sequenced material: naive CD8+ T cells from blood, with Jurkat cell RNA spiked in. Subset given: FACS-sorted CD8+CD4-CCR7+CD45RA+ naive T cells. The origin of this receptor is a human donor in good health. Some libraries in this study had Jurkat cell RNA spiked in. CDR3 sequence reads: CAISLGSIQYF. The CDR3 DNA is TGTGCCATCAGTCTAGGGAGCATTCAGTACTTC.